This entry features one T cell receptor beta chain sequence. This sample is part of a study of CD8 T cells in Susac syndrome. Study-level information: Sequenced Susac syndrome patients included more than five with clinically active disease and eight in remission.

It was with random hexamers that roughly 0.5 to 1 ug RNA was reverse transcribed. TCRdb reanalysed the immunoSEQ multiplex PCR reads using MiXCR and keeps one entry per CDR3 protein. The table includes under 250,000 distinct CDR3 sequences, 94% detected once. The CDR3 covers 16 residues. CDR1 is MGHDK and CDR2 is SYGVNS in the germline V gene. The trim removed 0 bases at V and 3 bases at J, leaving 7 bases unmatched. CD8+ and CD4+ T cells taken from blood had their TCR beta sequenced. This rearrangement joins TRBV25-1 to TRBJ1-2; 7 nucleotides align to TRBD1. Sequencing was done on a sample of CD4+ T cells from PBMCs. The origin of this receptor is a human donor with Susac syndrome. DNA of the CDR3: TGTGCCAGCAGTGAATATCGAGGGGGCGCGGACTATGGCTACACCTTC. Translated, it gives CASSEYRGGADYGYTF.